Reported below is one T cell receptor (beta chain). CDR3 length: 14 amino acids. Germline V gene data show CDR1 as LNHDA and CDR2 as SQIVND (reference sequence). V was trimmed by 4 bases and J by 1 base, leaving 10 bases between them. TCRdb's table, derived via immunoSEQ multiplex PCR, lists solely in-frame clones and lacks some. Of approximately 150,000 clones in the sample, roughly 85% are singletons; the top ten hold 1% to 1.2%. This record belongs to a study of blood T cell repertoires in COVID-19. V is TRBV19 and J is TRBJ1-1; D remains unclear. Source material: peripheral blood. The clonotype was recovered from a man aged 40-49 years with acute or convalescent COVID-19. DNA of the CDR3: TGTGCCAGTAGTACCCCCCGAGAGAACACTGAAGCTTTCTTT. Its protein product is CASSTPRENTEAFF.